The 28 T cell receptor beta chains below were found in one sample sequenced in a study of blood T cell repertoires in COVID-19 (TCRdb year 2020). Libraries were prepared through the immunoSEQ multiplex PCR assay. TCRdb took over this immuneACCESS table, retaining in-frame rearrangements with V and J assigned. Such tables are incomplete; in checked studies, under half of the missing clones stem from an unresolved V gene, and the remainder is unexplained. In this sample the table shows about 440,000 clones, roughly nine tenths of which occur a single time. Roughly 1.8% of the sample lies in the top ten. Sequences were obtained from PBMCs or T cells enriched from blood (not recorded which). These receptors came from a woman in her late teens or twenties with acute COVID-19.

The V gene is TRBV7-6, the J gene TRBJ2-5, with D possibly TRBD2 on 6 matching bases. There are 15 residues in the CDR3. Germline CDR1 reads SGHVS; CDR2 reads FNYEAQ. V was shortened by 5 bases and J by 5 bases, with 18 bases between the two germline ends. CDR3 amino acids: CASSPRLAENETQYF. The CDR3, as DNA: TGTGCCAGCAGCCCCAGGTTAGCGGAAAATGAGACCCAGTACTTC.

Concerning this clone itself: The same CDR3 arises from other DNA sequences in this sample as well. The genes are TRBV30 and TRBJ1-3; D gene uncertain. Germline V gene lookup returns CDR1 GTSNPN and CDR2 SVGIG (reference sequence). The V end was cut by 3 bases, the J end by 0 bases, with 6 bases between. This CDR3 region has 13 residues. CDR3 amino acids: CAWSRSSGNTIYF. Here the CDR3 DNA reads TGTGCCTGGAGCCGGAGCTCTGGAAACACCATATATTTT.

The chain recombines TRBV7-9 with TRBJ2-3; no reliable D call. This CDR3 comprises 18 residues. Germline-derived CDR1 and CDR2 are SEHNR and FQNEAQ (reference sequence). Trimming removed 8 bases at V and 0 bases at J, with 24 bases between. The CDR3 protein is CASPPRGALGFSTDTQYF. For the CDR3, the DNA is TGTGCCAGCCCTCCTAGAGGAGCTCTAGGCTTTAGCACAGATACGCAGTATTTT.

A single count supports this clone. The V and J genes are TRBV7-2 and TRBJ2-1, with TRBD2 as a possible D gene (5 bases). Trimming stripped 5 bases from V and 4 bases from J, with 15 bases between. The germline V gene encodes CDR1 SGHTA and CDR2 FQGNSA. The CDR3 has 15 amino acids. The CDR3 region is CASSPTRTSYNEQFF. The CDR3 nucleotides read TGTGCCAGCAGCCCTACTCGGACTTCTTACAATGAGCAGTTCTTC.

Here the CDR3 DNA reads TGTGCCAGCAGCCAGCACGGACAGTTAAAAGCTTTCTTT. The encoded protein is CASSQHGQLKAFF. This sequence joins TRBV3-1 (or the pseudogene TRBV3-2) and TRBJ1-1; weak D call: TRBD1 (6 bases). Germline V gene data show CDR1 as LGHDT and CDR2 as YNNKEL (reference sequence). The CDR3 has 13 amino acids. Trimming took 3 bases from V and 9 from J, leaving 14 bases between them.

The CDR3 loop reads CASSEGRTVSYNEQFF. DNA for the CDR3: TGCGCCAGCAGTGAAGGAAGGACAGTCTCCTACAATGAGCAGTTCTTC. The chain recombines TRBV10-1 with TRBJ2-1; D perhaps matches TRBD1 (6 bases). Germline-derived CDR1 and CDR2 are WNHNN and SYGVQD (reference sequence). Trimming removed 3 bases at V and 0 bases at J, with 12 bases between. The CDR3 spans 16 residues.

The V and J genes are TRBV27 and TRBJ1-2, with D perhaps matching TRBD1 (5 bases). The length of the CDR3 is 14 residues. V was clipped by 6 bases and J by 4 bases, with 15 bases between them. Germline V gene sequence: CDR1 MNHEY, CDR2 SMNVEV (reference sequence). CDR3 bases: TGTGCCAGCAGCGACAGCCCTTTGGGCTATGGCTACACCTTC. The encoded protein is CASSDSPLGYGYTF.

This clone appeared a few times. V gene TRBV10-3 combines with J gene TRBJ1-6; 9 bases are a match to TRBD1. V was clipped by 2 bases and J by 11 bases; unmatched bases: 10. CDR3 length: 16 residues. Germline assignment: CDR1 ENHRY and CDR2 SYGVKD. The CDR3 sequence is CAISEGTGIGEPPLHF. In nucleotides, the CDR3 is TGTGCCATCAGTGAGGGGACAGGGATAGGTGAACCACCCCTCCACTTT.

This chain links TRBV3-1 (or the pseudogene TRBV3-2) with TRBJ1-4; D unresolved. Trimming removed 1 base from V and 8 bases from J, with 8 bases in between. CDR3 length equals 13 residues. Germline CDR1 is LGHDT and CDR2 is YNNKEL (reference sequence). CDR3 sequence reads: CASSQGTGEKLFF. DNA for the CDR3: TGTGCCAGCAGCCAAGGTACCGGGGAAAAACTGTTTTTT.

This rearrangement joins TRBV11-2 to TRBJ2-6; TRBD1 agrees at 10 bases. There are 19 residues in the CDR3. Germline assignment: CDR1 SGHAT and CDR2 FQNNGV. V lost 1 base and J lost 0; bases outside the gene matches: 6. CDR3 coding DNA: TGTGCCAGCAGCTTAGGTCCGGGACAGGGGTACTCTGGGGCCAACGTCCTGACTTTC. This gives the protein CASSLGPGQGYSGANVLTF.

The V call is TRBV27, the J call TRBJ1-5, with D possibly being TRBD1 (5 bases). Germline assignment: CDR1 MNHEY and CDR2 SMNVEV (reference sequence). V was trimmed by 6 bases and J by 0 bases, leaving 12 bases between them. The CDR3 covers 15 residues. CDR3 bases: TGTGCCAGCAGGACTGGGGGGAGTAGCAATCAGCCCCAGCATTTT. It yields the protein CASRTGGSSNQPQHF.

The rearrangement joins TRBV6-2 or TRBV6-3 to TRBJ2-3; D may be TRBD2 (5 bases). Per the germline V gene, CDR1 is MNHEY and CDR2 is SVGEGT. This CDR3 region has 15 residues. V lost 1 base to trimming and J lost 5 bases, with 13 bases between them. This chain's CDR3 is CASSYWGDFEDTQYF. CDR3 coding DNA: TGTGCCAGCAGTTACTGGGGAGACTTTGAAGATACGCAGTATTTT.

The CDR3 sequence is CASSASDTIGSIQYF. As DNA, the CDR3 is TGTGCCAGCAGCGCCTCCGACACGATAGGTAGCATTCAGTACTTC. V and J are TRBV7-9 and TRBJ2-4; unclear D gene. The CDR3 totals 15 residues. With 5 bases removed from V and 9 bases from J, the gap between germline ends came to 20 bases. The germline gives CDR1 SEHNR, CDR2 FQNEAQ (reference sequence).

The chain carries TRBV10-1 and TRBJ2-1; 10 bases align to TRBD1. CDR1 is WNHNN and CDR2 is SYGVQD in the germline V gene (reference sequence). V shed 6 bases and J 8 bases; nucleotides not matched to a gene: 7. CDR3 size: 14 residues. The CDR3 spells CASSVDRGWHEQFF. The CDR3 DNA follows: TGCGCCAGCAGCGTGGACAGGGGGTGGCATGAGCAGTTCTTC.

The chain combines TRBV30 with TRBJ1-2, with 8 bases matching TRBD1. Trimming cost V 7 bases and J 4 bases; bases outside gene matches: 14. This CDR3 has 15 residues. Germline values: CDR1 GTSNPN, CDR2 SVGIG (reference sequence). The CDR3 loop reads CASSLAGGHVYGYTF. In DNA, the CDR3 is TGTGCCTCCTCTTTGGCAGGGGGCCACGTCTATGGCTACACCTTC.

This sequence joins TRBV7-9 and TRBJ2-7, with D unresolved. The germline CDR1 and CDR2 sequences are SEHNR and FQNEAQ (reference sequence). The CDR3 is 12 amino acids. Deletions cut 2 bases from V and 5 bases from J, with 7 bases between. DNA for the CDR3: TGTGCCAGCAGCTTATTTTTCGACGAGCAGTACTTC. It yields the protein CASSLFFDEQYF.

V is TRBV4-3 and J is TRBJ1-4; possible D gene TRBD1, 6 bases. Trimming cost V 0 bases and J 5 bases, with 16 bases left between them. This CDR3 has 17 residues. Germline CDR1 and CDR2: LGHNA and YSLEER. In DNA, the CDR3 is TGCGCCAGCAGCCAAGATACCAACCCAGGGGAGAATGAAAAACTGTTTTTT. Its translation is CASSQDTNPGENEKLFF.

The rearrangement joins TRBV11-2 to TRBJ2-7, with TRBD1 as a possible D gene (5 bases). The germline gives CDR1 SGHAT, CDR2 FQNNGV. The germline V and J ends were trimmed by 1 base and 5 bases, with 6 bases remaining between them. The CDR3 has 12 residues. The CDR3: CASSLVQDEQYF. CDR3 nucleotide sequence: TGTGCCAGCAGCTTAGTACAGGACGAGCAGTACTTC.

V and J are TRBV15 and TRBJ2-5; 14 bases are shared with TRBD2. This CDR3 has 15 residues. The V gene end was trimmed by 5 bases and the J gene end by 5 bases; junction bases not matched to a gene: 4. Per the germline V gene, CDR1 is LNHNV and CDR2 is YYDKDF (reference sequence). CDR3 amino acids: CATSGGLAGAETQYF. CDR3 in DNA: TGTGCCACCAGCGGGGGACTAGCGGGAGCGGAGACCCAGTACTTC.

The chain uses TRBV6-5 and TRBJ2-7, with D unclear. V lost 0 bases to trimming and J lost 6 bases, with 15 bases between them. The germline CDR1 and CDR2 sequences are MNHEY and SVGAGI. CDR3 length equals 15 residues. Here the CDR3 reads CASSYSGYSPLEQYF. DNA for the CDR3: TGTGCCAGCAGTTACTCAGGCTACAGTCCCCTCGAGCAGTACTTC.

CDR3 in DNA: TGTGCCAGCAGCTTGGGACTAGCGGGGGGGCTTAATGAGCAGTTCTTC. The encoded protein is CASSLGLAGGLNEQFF. This rearrangement joins TRBV5-6 to TRBJ2-1; TRBD2 aligns across 14 bases. After removal of 0 bases from V and 7 bases from J, the junction contained 3 bases not matched to a gene. Germline lookup yields CDR1 SGHDT and CDR2 YYEEEE. The CDR3 is 16 residues long.

The gene calls are TRBV19 and TRBJ1-2; D remains ambiguous. Germline V gives CDR1 LNHDA, CDR2 SQIVND (reference sequence). The V end was cut by 3 bases, the J end by 10 bases, with 9 bases between. The CDR3 spans 11 residues. The CDR3 nucleotides read TGTGCCAGTAGTATGGTGAGTGACTACACCTTC. Protein sequence: CASSMVSDYTF.

The chain carries TRBV27 and TRBJ2-7; D gene ambiguous. From germline, CDR1 is MNHEY and CDR2 SMNVEV (reference sequence). The CDR3 spans 11 residues. The V and J ends lost 8 bases and 3 bases respectively, with 8 bases between them. The DNA for the CDR3 is TGTGCCAGCCGGTCTTACTACGAGCAGTACTTC. Its protein is CASRSYYEQYF.

This sequence joins TRBV4-2 and TRBJ1-2; D uncertain. Germline CDR1 and CDR2: LGHNA and YNFKEQ. CDR3 length: 13 residues. Trimming stripped 2 bases from V and 7 bases from J, with 11 bases between. CDR3 residues: CASSQSLGAGYTF. The DNA of the CDR3 is TGTGCCAGCAGCCAATCCCTGGGAGCTGGCTACACCTTC.

The CDR3 here is CASSFSGTGYEQYF. The CDR3 region has the DNA TGTGCCAGCAGCTTTAGCGGAACCGGCTACGAGCAGTACTTC. The chain employs TRBV7-9 and TRBJ2-7; weak D call: TRBD2 (6 bases). V was pared by 3 bases and J by 3 bases, with 12 bases between. This CDR3 is built from 14 residues. CDR1 and CDR2 (germline): SEHNR, FQNEAQ (reference sequence).

The rearrangement joins TRBV29-1 to TRBJ2-3, with 7 nucleotides matching TRBD2. CDR1 and CDR2 (germline): SQVTM, ANQGSEA. The CDR3 length is 14 residues. V trimming: 3 bases; J trimming: 7 bases; junction bases outside the gene matches: 10. For the CDR3, the DNA is TGCAGCGTTGATAGGCTAATCGGGGGGTATACGCAGTATTTT. Protein sequence: CSVDRLIGGYTQYF.

Written as DNA, the CDR3 is TGTGCCAGCAGCGTAGGTCCTAGCGGAAGCACAGATACGCAGTATTTT. Translated, it gives CASSVGPSGSTDTQYF. The rearrangement uses TRBV9 and TRBJ2-3; 7 bases map to TRBD2. Trimming at V came to 0 bases and at J to 0 bases, leaving 4 bases not matched to a gene. The CDR3 is made up of 16 amino acids. CDR1 is SGDLS, CDR2 YYNGEE, per germline.

CDR3 sequence reads: CASADWAANTEAFF. Written as DNA, the CDR3 is TGTGCCTCCGCGGACTGGGCGGCGAACACTGAAGCTTTCTTT. The chain uses TRBV30 and TRBJ1-1; D gene unclear. Trimming took off 7 bases at V and 1 base at J, with 16 bases between the two ends. Germline CDR1 reads GTSNPN; CDR2 reads SVGIG (reference sequence). The CDR3 is made up of 14 amino acids.